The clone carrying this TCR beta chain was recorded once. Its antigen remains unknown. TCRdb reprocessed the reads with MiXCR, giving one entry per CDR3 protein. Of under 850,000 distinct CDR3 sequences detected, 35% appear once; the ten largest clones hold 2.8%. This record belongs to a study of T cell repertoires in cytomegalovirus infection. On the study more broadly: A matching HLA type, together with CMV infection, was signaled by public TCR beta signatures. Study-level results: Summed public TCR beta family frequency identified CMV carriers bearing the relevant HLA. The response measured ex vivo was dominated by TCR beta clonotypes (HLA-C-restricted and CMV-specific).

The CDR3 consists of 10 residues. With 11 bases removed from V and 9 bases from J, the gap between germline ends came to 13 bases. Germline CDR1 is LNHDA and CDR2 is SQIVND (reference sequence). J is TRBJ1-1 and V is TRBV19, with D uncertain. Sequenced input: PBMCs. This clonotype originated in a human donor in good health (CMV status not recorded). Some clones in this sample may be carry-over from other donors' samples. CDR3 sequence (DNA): TGTGCCTCCGAAGGAGGAAAAGCTTTCTTT. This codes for CASEGGKAFF.